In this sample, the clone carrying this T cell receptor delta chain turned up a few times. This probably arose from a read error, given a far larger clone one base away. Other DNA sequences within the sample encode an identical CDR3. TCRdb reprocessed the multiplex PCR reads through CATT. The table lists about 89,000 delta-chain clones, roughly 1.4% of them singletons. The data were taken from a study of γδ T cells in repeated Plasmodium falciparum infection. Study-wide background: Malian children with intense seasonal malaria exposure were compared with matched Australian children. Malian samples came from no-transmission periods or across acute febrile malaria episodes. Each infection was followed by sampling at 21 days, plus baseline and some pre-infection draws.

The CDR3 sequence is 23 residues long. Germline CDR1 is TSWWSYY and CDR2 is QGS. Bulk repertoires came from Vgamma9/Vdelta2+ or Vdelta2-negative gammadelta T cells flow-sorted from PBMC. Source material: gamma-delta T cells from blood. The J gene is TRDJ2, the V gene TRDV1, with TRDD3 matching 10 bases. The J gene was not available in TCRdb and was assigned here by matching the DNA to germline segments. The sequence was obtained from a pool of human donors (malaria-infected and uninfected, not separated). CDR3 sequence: CALGEKRASRWGIAGHLTAQLFF. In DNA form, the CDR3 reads TGTGCTCTTGGGGAAAAACGGGCTTCCCGCTGGGGGATAGCGGGGCATTTGACAGCGCAACTCTTCTTT.